What follows are 8 T cell receptor beta chains derived from one specimen sequenced in a study of PD-L1 blockade in urothelial cancer. Time point defined: pretreatment peripheral blood. The protocol was immunoSEQ multiplex PCR, while the TCRdb copy is restricted to in-frame clones and leaves out a portion. The profile shows approximately 86,000 clones, about 82% of them singletons. Material: PBMCs, obtained around atezolizumab (anti-PD-L1) treatment. The receptors shown here come from a man in his forties with urothelial cancer.

This sequence joins TRBV29-1 and TRBJ2-1; D remains ambiguous. V was pared by 8 bases and J by 6 bases, with 11 bases between. Germline loops: CDR1 SQVTM, CDR2 ANQGSEA. The CDR3 has 11 amino acids. The CDR3 region is CSLRQLNEQFF. CDR3 DNA: TGCAGCCTGCGGCAGCTCAATGAGCAGTTCTTC.

The V and J genes are TRBV10-3 and TRBJ1-1; D is unresolved. CDR1 is ENHRY and CDR2 is SYGVKD in the germline V gene. The CDR3 runs to 14 residues. The ends were cut back, 2 bases at V and 0 bases at J, with 7 bases in the middle. CDR3 DNA: TGTGCCATCAGTGAGCCCACTGTGAACACTGAAGCTTTCTTT. It is translated as CAISEPTVNTEAFF.

The J gene is TRBJ2-1, the V gene TRBV6-5; D is uncertain. Germline V gene lookup returns CDR1 MNHEY and CDR2 SVGAGI. The CDR3 contains 16 residues. The V and J ends lost 4 bases and 0 bases respectively, with 13 bases between them. The CDR3 is CASSSQTLPSYNEQFF. The CDR3 DNA follows: TGTGCCAGCAGTTCACAGACACTTCCCTCCTACAATGAGCAGTTCTTC.

This clone occurred a few times. V usage is TRBV13 and J usage is TRBJ1-2; D might be TRBD1 (6 bases). Germline V gene lookup returns CDR1 PRHDT and CDR2 FYEKMQ (reference sequence). CDR3 length: 12 amino acids. Trimming pared 2 bases from V and 9 bases from J, leaving 10 bases between. CDR3 sequence reads: CASSLSGDSYTF. As DNA, the CDR3 is TGTGCCAGCAGCTTATCAGGGGACAGCTACACCTTC.

The chain recombines TRBV9 with TRBJ2-1; a weak D match, TRBD1 (6 bases). Looked up from germline, CDR1 is SGDLS and CDR2 is YYNGEE. The CDR3 spans 17 residues. The V gene lost 0 bases and the J gene lost 0 bases, with 13 bases spanning the gap. The CDR3 protein is CASSVVAQGSSYNEQFF. Here the CDR3 DNA reads TGTGCCAGCAGCGTAGTAGCACAGGGTAGCTCCTACAATGAGCAGTTCTTC.

Worth noting for this clone: An end of the junction does not agree with germline; a read error may underlie this. The chain joins TRBV28 to TRBJ2-6; maybe TRBD2 (7 bases). The CDR3 totals 17 residues. The germline V gene encodes CDR1 MDHEN and CDR2 SYDVKM. CDR3 in DNA: TGTGCCAGCAGCTGGGGGGGCCTCTCCTCTGCGGCCAACGTCCTGACTTTC. Translating gives CASSWGGLSSAANVLTF.

This clone was detected a few times. The chain combines TRBV28 with TRBJ1-1; D is possibly TRBD1 (6 bases). Germline CDR1 and CDR2: MDHEN and SYDVKM. Trimming cost V 8 bases and J 11 bases, with 18 bases left between them. This CDR3 contains 12 residues. The CDR3 loop is CASRPPDRAAFF. The CDR3 nucleotides are TGTGCCAGCCGACCCCCGGACAGAGCGGCTTTCTTT. Complete variable domain (other parts from reference TRBV28 and TRBJ1-1): DVKVTQSSRYLVKRTGEKVFLECVQDMDHENMFWYRQDPGLGLRLIYFSYDVKMKEKGDIPEGYSVSREKKERFSLILESASTNQTSMYLCASRPPDRAAFFGQGTRLTVV.

This sequence joins TRBV28 and TRBJ2-3; 8 nucleotides agree with TRBD2. Germline V lookup: CDR1 MDHEN, CDR2 SYDVKM. CDR3 length: 16 residues. The ends lost 2 bases at V and 4 bases at J; junction bases unmatched: 8. This chain's CDR3 is CASSLKQRELADTQYF. CDR3 nucleotide sequence: TGTGCCAGCAGTTTAAAGCAGCGGGAGTTGGCAGATACGCAGTATTTT.